This entry lists 22 T cell receptor beta chains sequenced from one sample in a study of T cell responses to AZD1222 COVID-19 vaccine. TCRdb keeps only in-frame clones here, not all; method: immunoSEQ multiplex PCR. The repertoire consists of 150,000 to 200,000 clones, with about 89% occurring once and the leading ten covering approximately 2.7%. Specimen: peripheral blood, collected on day 0 of MenACWY control vaccination. These TCRs come from an adult in good health.

The CDR3 nucleotides are TGTGCCAGCTCACCGGGGGGCAACTACGAGCAGTACTTC. It specifies CASSPGGNYEQYF. The rearrangement joins TRBV18 to TRBJ2-7, with D possibly being TRBD1 or TRBD2 (6 bases each). The V end was cut by 3 bases, the J end by 3 bases, with 9 bases between. Germline loops: CDR1 KGHSH, CDR2 LQKENI. The CDR3 has 13 residues.

The chain joins TRBV9 to TRBJ1-2; D might be TRBD1 (6 bases). CDR1 is SGDLS and CDR2 is YYNGEE in the germline V gene. V was cut by 0 bases and J by 4 bases, with 16 bases left in between. CDR3 length: 16 residues. CDR3: CASSVGSGGFVYGYTF. The DNA for the CDR3 is TGTGCCAGCAGCGTAGGTTCCGGGGGCTTTGTCTATGGCTACACCTTC.

This clone was seen only a few times. The chain links TRBV6-2 or TRBV6-3 to TRBJ1-5; maybe TRBD1 (6 bases). This CDR3 has 15 amino acids. Germline-derived CDR1 and CDR2 are MNHEY and SVGEGT. Trimming pared 2 bases from V and 3 bases from J, leaving 11 bases between. CDR3 protein: CASSYVGQPNQPQHF. Here the CDR3 DNA reads TGTGCCAGCAGTTACGTCGGACAGCCCAATCAGCCCCAGCATTTT.

This chain connects TRBV5-5 to TRBJ2-3, with 10 bases that match TRBD1. Per germline, CDR1 SGHKS and CDR2 YYEKEE (reference sequence). Trimming cost V 3 bases and J 3 bases; bases outside gene matches: 4. The CDR3 has 15 residues. CDR3 in amino acids: CASSSGTGATDTQYF. In nucleotides, the CDR3 is TGTGCCAGCAGCTCCGGGACAGGGGCGACAGATACGCAGTATTTT.

This clone was seen only a few times. V usage is TRBV5-5 and J usage is TRBJ1-5; D remains unclear. The CDR3 is 19 residues long. Trimming took 4 bases from V and 0 from J, leaving 23 bases between them. Germline V CDR1 and CDR2: SGHKS, YYEKEE (reference sequence). CDR3 DNA sequence: TGTGCCAGCAGCCTTTCGCCAGGAGGTTCTTATTATAGCAATCAGCCCCAGCATTTT. It is translated as CASSLSPGGSYYSNQPQHF.

This clone was picked up a small number of times. The rearrangement links TRBV23-1 to TRBJ2-2, with 10 bases aligning to TRBD1. TRBV23-1 is treated as an ORF (open reading frame) with a function not yet certain. The CDR3 length is 16 residues. Losses at the gene ends were 3 bases for V and 7 bases for J; bases not matched to a gene: 8. In nucleotides, the CDR3 is TGCGCCAGCAGTCATCCCGGGACAGGGGTTTACGGGGAGCTGTTTTTT. Encoded protein: CASSHPGTGVYGELFF.

This rearrangement joins TRBV2 to TRBJ2-5; D remains unclear. The germline V gene encodes CDR1 SNHLY and CDR2 FYNNEI. V shed 7 bases and J shed 4 bases, with 7 bases lying between them. The CDR3 has 11 residues. The CDR3 sequence: CASTIRETQYF. CDR3 DNA: TGTGCCAGCACTATCCGAGAGACCCAGTACTTC.

This chain links TRBV7-2 with TRBJ2-1; 7 bases match TRBD1. From germline, CDR1 is SGHTA and CDR2 FQGNSA. V lost 4 bases, J lost 1 base, and 1 base stayed unmatched. The CDR3 spans 14 residues. As DNA, the CDR3 is TGTGCCAGCAGCTCGGGACAGTCCTACAATGAGCAGTTCTTC. Protein: CASSSGQSYNEQFF.

The gene calls are TRBV19 and TRBJ2-2; D possibly corresponds to TRBD2 (6 bases). Germline CDR1 reads LNHDA; CDR2 reads SQIVND (reference sequence). V was pared by 8 bases and J by 3 bases, with 13 bases between. The CDR3 spans 14 residues. The CDR3 reads CASVEGGHTGELFF. The CDR3 nucleotides read TGTGCCAGTGTCGAGGGAGGCCACACCGGGGAGCTGTTTTTT. Complete variable domain (other parts from reference TRBV19 and TRBJ2-2): DGGITQSPKYLFRKEGQNVTLSCEQNLNHDAMYWYRQDPGQGLRLIYYSQIVNDFQKGDIAEGYSVSREKKESFPLTVTSAQKNPTAFYLCASVEGGHTGELFFGEGSRLTVL.

This chain uses TRBV6-5 with TRBJ1-6; the D gene is possibly TRBD1 (5 bases). This CDR3 is built from 14 residues. V lost 5 bases and J 6 bases, leaving 11 bases between the germline ends. Germline CDR1 MNHEY, CDR2 SVGAGI. CDR3: CASSLPGPNSPLHF. Here the CDR3 DNA reads TGTGCCAGCAGTCTACCGGGGCCTAATTCACCCCTCCACTTT.

The rearrangement uses TRBV28 and TRBJ2-2; D might be TRBD1 or TRBD2, each matching 5 bases. Trimming stripped 6 bases from V and 4 bases from J, with 12 bases between. The CDR3 covers 14 residues. From germline, CDR1 is MDHEN and CDR2 SYDVKM. The CDR3 DNA is TGTGCCAGCAGAGGGACGGCGGGCACCGGGGAGCTGTTTTTT. Translating it yields CASRGTAGTGELFF.

This chain connects TRBV4-1 to TRBJ2-5; no clear D. The CDR3 spans 14 residues. CDR1 and CDR2 from the germline V gene are MGHRA and YSYEKL. Trimming cost V 0 bases and J 7 bases, with 12 bases left between them. The CDR3 loop is CASSQDQGALTQYF. CDR3 nucleotides: TGCGCCAGCAGCCAAGACCAAGGTGCTTTGACCCAGTACTTC.

The chain is built from TRBV9 and TRBJ1-3; D is unresolved. V lost 1 base, J lost 0 bases, and 8 bases lay in between. CDR3 length equals 15 residues. Germline CDR1 reads SGDLS; CDR2 reads YYNGEE. CDR3 amino acids: CASSVTVSSGNTIYF. Written as DNA, the CDR3 is TGTGCCAGCAGCGTAACGGTGAGCTCTGGAAACACCATATATTTT. Combining the CDR3 with reference TRBV9 and TRBJ1-3 gives the whole variable domain DSGVTQTPKHLITATGQRVTLRCSPRSGDLSVYWYQQSLDQGLQFLIQYYNGEERAKGNILERFSAQQFPDLHSELNLSSLELGDSALYFCASSVTVSSGNTIYFGEGSWLTVV.

The rearrangement joins TRBV27 to TRBJ1-1; TRBD1 might be the D (6 bases). Germline V gives CDR1 MNHEY, CDR2 SMNVEV (reference sequence). This CDR3 is 13 amino acids long. The ends were cut back, 5 bases at V and 9 bases at J, with 16 bases in the middle. The CDR3 DNA follows: TGTGCCAGCAGTCTCGGTTTCGGGGGCAAAGCTTTCTTT. It encodes CASSLGFGGKAFF.

The V call is TRBV19, the J call TRBJ2-3, with TRBD2 matching 12 bases. Germline-derived CDR1 and CDR2 are LNHDA and SQIVND (reference sequence). J gave up 6 bases and V 3 bases, and 7 bases lay outside the gene matches. There are 16 residues in the CDR3. As DNA, the CDR3 is TGTGCCAGTAGTATGACTAGCGGGGGAACAGGGGATACGCAGTATTTT. Translation gives CASSMTSGGTGDTQYF.

The V and J genes are TRBV5-3 and TRBJ1-4, with 8 bases fitting TRBD1. TRBV5-3 is classed as an ORF, of uncertain function. The CDR3 is 15 amino acids. The trim removed 1 base at V and 11 bases at J, leaving 10 bases unmatched. The CDR3 DNA follows: TGTGCCAGAAGCTTGATAGGCAGGGGGCAGGGGAAACTGTTTTTT. Protein: CARSLIGRGQGKLFF.

This clone has only a few counts. The V call is TRBV6-1, the J call TRBJ1-2, with D perhaps TRBD1 (6 bases). V was shortened by 0 bases and J by 5 bases, with 13 bases between the two germline ends. Germline assignment: CDR1 MNHNS and CDR2 SASEGT. The CDR3 extends over 15 amino acids. The CDR3: CASSEASGGGYGYTF. CDR3 in DNA: TGTGCCAGCAGTGAAGCGAGCGGAGGGGGATATGGCTACACCTTC.

CDR3 residues: CASSQTSGDGNEQFF. CDR3 coding DNA: TGCGCCAGCAGCCAGACTAGCGGGGATGGCAATGAGCAGTTCTTC. J is TRBJ2-1 and V is TRBV4-1; 11 nucleotides agree with TRBD2. Germline-derived CDR1 and CDR2 are MGHRA and YSYEKL. The J segment lost 6 bases and the V segment lost 3 bases, leaving 4 bases of the junction unmatched. The CDR3 has 15 amino acids.

This rearrangement joins TRBV4-2 to TRBJ1-6; D call uncertain. This CDR3 is built from 16 residues. Germline CDR1 and CDR2: LGHNA and YNFKEQ. Trimming took 1 base from V and 5 from J, leaving 12 bases between them. The CDR3 nucleotides read TGTGCCAGCAGCCAAGGGGAAAATCTGAATAATTCACCCCTCCACTTT. Translated, it gives CASSQGENLNNSPLHF.

This clone was picked up one time. The chain recombines TRBV27 with TRBJ2-7; a weak D match, TRBD1 (5 bases). The CDR3 totals 13 residues. V gave up 3 bases and J gave up 0 bases, with 6 bases separating them. The germline CDR1 and CDR2 sequences are MNHEY and SMNVEV (reference sequence). The CDR3, as DNA: TGTGCCAGCAGTTTCCAGGGCTCCTACGAGCAGTACTTC. It yields the protein CASSFQGSYEQYF.

The J gene is TRBJ2-7, the V gene TRBV6-6; possibly TRBD1 for D (5 bases). The ends were cut back, 2 bases at V and 6 bases at J, with 17 bases in the middle. The CDR3 contains 15 residues. Germline lookup yields CDR1 MNHNY and CDR2 SVGAGI (reference sequence). The CDR3 DNA reads as TGTGCCAGCAGTTACCCTACGATTCAGGGCAGCGAGCAGTACTTC. This gives the protein CASSYPTIQGSEQYF.

The V and J genes are TRBV3-1 (or the pseudogene TRBV3-2) and TRBJ2-7, with D possibly being TRBD1 (5 bases). The V end lost 4 bases, the J end lost 3 bases, and 10 bases lay between the germline ends. Germline lookup yields CDR1 LGHDT and CDR2 YNNKEL (reference sequence). The CDR3 runs 13 residues. CDR3 sequence: CASSPGRGYEQYF. Written as DNA, the CDR3 is TGTGCCAGCAGCCCCGGAAGGGGCTACGAGCAGTACTTC.